One TCR beta chain is described in this entry. These data belong to a study of CD8+ T cells in alopecia areata. As for treatment: oral pan-JAK inhibitor, 5-10 mg twice daily. cDNA reverse transcribed from extracted RNA served as the sequencing template. Profiling relied on immunoSEQ multiplex PCR, and the TCRdb table lists in-frame clones only, not all of them. There are hundreds of thousands of clones in the sample; 60% occur only once, and 0.75% to 0.95% lies in the top ten. This material consisted of CD4+ T cells sorted from blood, taken around week 54, from a patient treated with tofacitinib. This receptor was identified in a human donor with alopecia areata.

The CDR3 nucleotides are TGTGCCAGCAGTTACGTAGCTAGCACAGATACGCAGTATTTT. It yields the protein CASSYVASTDTQYF. This chain links TRBV6-5 with TRBJ2-3; no clear D. Germline loops: CDR1 MNHEY, CDR2 SVGAGI. The CDR3 totals 14 residues. V was pared by 2 bases and J by 0 bases, with 6 bases between.